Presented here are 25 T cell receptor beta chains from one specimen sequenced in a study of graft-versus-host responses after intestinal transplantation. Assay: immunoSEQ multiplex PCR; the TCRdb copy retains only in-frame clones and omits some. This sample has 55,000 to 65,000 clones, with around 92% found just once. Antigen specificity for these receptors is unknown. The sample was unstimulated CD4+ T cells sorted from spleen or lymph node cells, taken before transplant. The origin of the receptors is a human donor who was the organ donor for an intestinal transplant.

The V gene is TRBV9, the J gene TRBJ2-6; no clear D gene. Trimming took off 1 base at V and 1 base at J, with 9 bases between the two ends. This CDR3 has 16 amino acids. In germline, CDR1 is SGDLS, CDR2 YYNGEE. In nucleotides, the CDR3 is TGTGCCAGCAGCGTATCGGTTACTTCTGGGGCCAACGTCCTGACTTTC. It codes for CASSVSVTSGANVLTF.

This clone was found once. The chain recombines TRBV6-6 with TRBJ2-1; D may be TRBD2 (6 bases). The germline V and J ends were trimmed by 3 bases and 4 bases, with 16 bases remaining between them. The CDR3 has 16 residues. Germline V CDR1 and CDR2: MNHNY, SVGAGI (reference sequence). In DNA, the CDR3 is TGTGCCAGCAGTTATCGAGCCAGGGAGGTATACAATGAGCAGTTCTTC. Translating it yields CASSYRAREVYNEQFF.

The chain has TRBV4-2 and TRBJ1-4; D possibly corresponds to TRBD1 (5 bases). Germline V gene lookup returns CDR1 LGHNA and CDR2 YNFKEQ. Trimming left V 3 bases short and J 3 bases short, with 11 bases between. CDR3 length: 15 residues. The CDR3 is CASSHPGGANEKLFF. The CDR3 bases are TGTGCCAGCAGCCATCCCGGGGGTGCTAATGAAAAACTGTTTTTT.

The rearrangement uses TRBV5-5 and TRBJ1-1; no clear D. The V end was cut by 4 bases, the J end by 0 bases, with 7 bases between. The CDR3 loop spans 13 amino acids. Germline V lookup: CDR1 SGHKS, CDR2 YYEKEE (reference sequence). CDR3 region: CASSPTMNTEAFF. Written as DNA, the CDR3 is TGTGCCAGCAGCCCCACCATGAACACTGAAGCTTTCTTT.

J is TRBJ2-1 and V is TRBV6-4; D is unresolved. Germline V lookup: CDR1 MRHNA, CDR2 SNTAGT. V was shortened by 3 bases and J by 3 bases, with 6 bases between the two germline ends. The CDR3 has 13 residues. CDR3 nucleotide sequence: TGTGCCAGCAGTGAGTCCGACTACAATGAGCAGTTCTTC. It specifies CASSESDYNEQFF.

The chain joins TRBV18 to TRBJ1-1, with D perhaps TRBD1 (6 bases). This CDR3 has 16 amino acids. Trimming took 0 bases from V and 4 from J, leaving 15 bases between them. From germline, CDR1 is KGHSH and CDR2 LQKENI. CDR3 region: CASSPPRRGSVTEAFF. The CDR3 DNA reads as TGTGCCAGCTCACCACCGCGCAGGGGAAGTGTCACTGAAGCTTTCTTT.

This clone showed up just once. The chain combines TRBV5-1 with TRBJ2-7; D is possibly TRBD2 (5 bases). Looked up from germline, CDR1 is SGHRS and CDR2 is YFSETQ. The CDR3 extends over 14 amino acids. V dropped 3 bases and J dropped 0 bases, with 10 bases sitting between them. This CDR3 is CASSSPGNSYEQYF. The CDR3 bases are TGCGCCAGCAGCTCCCCCGGGAACTCCTACGAGCAGTACTTC.

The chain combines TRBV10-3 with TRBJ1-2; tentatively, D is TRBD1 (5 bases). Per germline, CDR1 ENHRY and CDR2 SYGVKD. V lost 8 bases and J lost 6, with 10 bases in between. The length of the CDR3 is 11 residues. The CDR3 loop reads CAISRGDGYTF. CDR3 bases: TGTGCCATCTCCCGGGGGGATGGCTACACCTTC.

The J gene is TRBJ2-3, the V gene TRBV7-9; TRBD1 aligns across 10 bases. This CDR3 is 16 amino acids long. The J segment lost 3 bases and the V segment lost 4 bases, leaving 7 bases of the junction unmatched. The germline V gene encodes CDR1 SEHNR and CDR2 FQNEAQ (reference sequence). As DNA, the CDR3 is TGTGCCAGCAGCTCGCAACCGGGACAGGGGACAGATACGCAGTATTTT. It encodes CASSSQPGQGTDTQYF.

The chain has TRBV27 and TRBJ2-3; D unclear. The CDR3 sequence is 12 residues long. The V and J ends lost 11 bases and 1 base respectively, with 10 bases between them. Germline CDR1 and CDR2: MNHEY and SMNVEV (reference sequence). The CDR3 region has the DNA TGTGCCTCCTCCACGGGCACAGATACGCAGTATTTT. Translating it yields CASSTGTDTQYF.

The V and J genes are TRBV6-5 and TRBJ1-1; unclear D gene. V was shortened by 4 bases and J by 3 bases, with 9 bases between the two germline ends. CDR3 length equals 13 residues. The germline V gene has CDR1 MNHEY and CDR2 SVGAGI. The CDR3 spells CASSWSRDTEAFF. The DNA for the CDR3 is TGTGCCAGCAGTTGGAGCCGGGACACTGAAGCTTTCTTT.

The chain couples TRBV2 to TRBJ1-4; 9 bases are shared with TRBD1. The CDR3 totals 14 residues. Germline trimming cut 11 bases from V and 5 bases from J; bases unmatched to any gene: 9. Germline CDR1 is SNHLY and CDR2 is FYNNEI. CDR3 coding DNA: TGTGCCGGCCAACGGACAGGGGCCAATGAAAAACTGTTTTTT. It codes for CAGQRTGANEKLFF.

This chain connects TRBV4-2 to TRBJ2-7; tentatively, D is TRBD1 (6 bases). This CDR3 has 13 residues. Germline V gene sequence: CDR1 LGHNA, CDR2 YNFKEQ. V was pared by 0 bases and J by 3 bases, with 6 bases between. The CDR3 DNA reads TGTGCCAGCAGCCAAGAACAGGGCTACGAGCAGTACTTC. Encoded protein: CASSQEQGYEQYF.

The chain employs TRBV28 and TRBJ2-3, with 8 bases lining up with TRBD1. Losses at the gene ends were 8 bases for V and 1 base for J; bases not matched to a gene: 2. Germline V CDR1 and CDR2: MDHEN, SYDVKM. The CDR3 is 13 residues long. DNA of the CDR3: TGTGCCAGCTACAGGGGGGGCACAGATACGCAGTATTTT. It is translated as CASYRGGTDTQYF.

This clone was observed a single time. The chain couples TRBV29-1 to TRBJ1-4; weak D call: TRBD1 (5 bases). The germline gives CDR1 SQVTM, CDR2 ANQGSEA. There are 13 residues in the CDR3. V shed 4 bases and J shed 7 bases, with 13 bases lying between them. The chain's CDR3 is CSVGGTLSEKLFF. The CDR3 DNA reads TGCAGCGTTGGCGGGACCCTCTCTGAAAAACTGTTTTTT. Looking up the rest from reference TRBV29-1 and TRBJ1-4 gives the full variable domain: SAVISQKPSRDICQRGTSLTIQCQVDSQVTMMFWYRQQPGQSLTLIATANQGSEATYESGFVIDKFPISRPNLTFSTLTVSNMSPEDSSIYLCSVGGTLSEKLFFGSGTQLSVL.

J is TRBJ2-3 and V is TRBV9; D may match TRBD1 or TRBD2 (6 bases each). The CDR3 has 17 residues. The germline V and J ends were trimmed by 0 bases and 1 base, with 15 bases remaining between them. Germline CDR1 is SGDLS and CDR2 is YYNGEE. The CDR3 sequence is CASSVGSGAGGTDTQYF. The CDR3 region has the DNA TGTGCCAGCAGCGTAGGTTCGGGGGCTGGAGGCACAGATACGCAGTATTTT.

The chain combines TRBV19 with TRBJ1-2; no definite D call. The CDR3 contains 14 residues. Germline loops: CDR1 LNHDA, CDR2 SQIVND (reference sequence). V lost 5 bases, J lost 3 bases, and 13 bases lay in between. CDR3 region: CASSPAVGHYGYTF. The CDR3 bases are TGTGCCAGTAGTCCAGCCGTTGGACACTATGGCTACACCTTC.

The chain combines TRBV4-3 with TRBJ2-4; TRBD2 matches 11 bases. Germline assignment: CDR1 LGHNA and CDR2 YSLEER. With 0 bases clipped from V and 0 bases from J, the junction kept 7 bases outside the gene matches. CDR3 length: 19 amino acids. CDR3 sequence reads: CASSQETSGGALAKNIQYF. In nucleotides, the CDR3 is TGCGCCAGCAGCCAAGAAACTAGCGGGGGTGCTCTAGCCAAAAACATTCAGTACTTC.

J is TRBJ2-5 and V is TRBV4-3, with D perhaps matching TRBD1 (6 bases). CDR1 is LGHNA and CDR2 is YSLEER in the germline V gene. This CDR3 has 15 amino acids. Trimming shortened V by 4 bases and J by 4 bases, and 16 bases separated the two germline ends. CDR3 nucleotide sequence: TGCGCCAGCAGCCTCGGGGACATGCACCGAGAGACCCAGTACTTC. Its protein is CASSLGDMHRETQYF.

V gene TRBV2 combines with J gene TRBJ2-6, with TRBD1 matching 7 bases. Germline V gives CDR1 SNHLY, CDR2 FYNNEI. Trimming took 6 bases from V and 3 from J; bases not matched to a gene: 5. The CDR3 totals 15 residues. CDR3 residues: CASSPQGNGANVLTF. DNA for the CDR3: TGTGCCAGCAGCCCACAGGGGAATGGGGCCAACGTCCTGACTTTC.

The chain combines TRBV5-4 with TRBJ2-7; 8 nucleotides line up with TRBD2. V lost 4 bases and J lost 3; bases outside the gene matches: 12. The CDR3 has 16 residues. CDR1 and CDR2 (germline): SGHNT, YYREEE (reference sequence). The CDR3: CASSPLPGTRGYEQYF. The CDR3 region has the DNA TGTGCCAGCAGCCCACTCCCCGGGACTAGAGGCTACGAGCAGTACTTC.

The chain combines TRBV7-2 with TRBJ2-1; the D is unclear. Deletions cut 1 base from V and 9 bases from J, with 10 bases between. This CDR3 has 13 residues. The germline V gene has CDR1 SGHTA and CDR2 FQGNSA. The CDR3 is CASSLVGKVEQFF. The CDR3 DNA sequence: TGTGCCAGCAGCTTAGTCGGTAAGGTTGAGCAGTTCTTC.

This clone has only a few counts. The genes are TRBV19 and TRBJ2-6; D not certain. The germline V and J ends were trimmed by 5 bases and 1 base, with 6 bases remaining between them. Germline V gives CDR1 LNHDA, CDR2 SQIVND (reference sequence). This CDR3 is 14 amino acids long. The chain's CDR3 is CASSPQSGANVLTF. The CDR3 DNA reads TGTGCCAGTAGTCCCCAGTCTGGGGCCAACGTCCTGACTTTC. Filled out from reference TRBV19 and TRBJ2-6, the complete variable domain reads DGGITQSPKYLFRKEGQNVTLSCEQNLNHDAMYWYRQDPGQGLRLIYYSQIVNDFQKGDIAEGYSVSREKKESFPLTVTSAQKNPTAFYLCASSPQSGANVLTFGAGSRLTVL.

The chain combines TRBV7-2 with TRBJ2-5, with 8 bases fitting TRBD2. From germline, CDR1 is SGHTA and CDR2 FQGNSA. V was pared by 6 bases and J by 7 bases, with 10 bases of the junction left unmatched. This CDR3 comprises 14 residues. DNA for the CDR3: TGTGCCAGCAGGACTCCCGGGACTAGTCCGACCCAGTACTTC. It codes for CASRTPGTSPTQYF. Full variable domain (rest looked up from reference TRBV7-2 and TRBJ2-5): GAGVSQSPSNKVTEKGKDVELRCDPISGHTALYWYRQSLGQGLEFLIYFQGNSAPDKSGLPSDRFSAERTGGSVSTLTIQRTQQEDSAVYLCASRTPGTSPTQYFGPGTRLLVL.

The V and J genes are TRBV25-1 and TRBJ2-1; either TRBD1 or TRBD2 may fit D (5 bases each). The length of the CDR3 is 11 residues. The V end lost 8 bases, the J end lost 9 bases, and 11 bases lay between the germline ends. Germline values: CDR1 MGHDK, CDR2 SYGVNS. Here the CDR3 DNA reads TGTGCCAGCGCGAGGGGTGTTGAGCAGTTCTTC. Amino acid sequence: CASARGVEQFF.